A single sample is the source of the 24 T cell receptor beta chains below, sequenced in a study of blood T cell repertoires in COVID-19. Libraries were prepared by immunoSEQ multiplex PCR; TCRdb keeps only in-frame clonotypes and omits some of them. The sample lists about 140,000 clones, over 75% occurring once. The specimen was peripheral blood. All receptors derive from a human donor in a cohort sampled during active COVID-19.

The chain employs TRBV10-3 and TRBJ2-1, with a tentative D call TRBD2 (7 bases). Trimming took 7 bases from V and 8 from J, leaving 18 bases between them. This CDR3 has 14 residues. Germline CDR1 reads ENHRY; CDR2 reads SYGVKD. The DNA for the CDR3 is TGTGCCATCACAATGGGGGGGCCGGTTGATGAGCAGTTCTTC. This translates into CAITMGGPVDEQFF.

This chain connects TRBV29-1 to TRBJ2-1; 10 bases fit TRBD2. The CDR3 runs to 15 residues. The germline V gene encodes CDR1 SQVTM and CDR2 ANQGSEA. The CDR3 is CTIQLGTSAYNEQFF. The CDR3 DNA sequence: TGCACAATTCAGCTCGGGACTAGCGCTTACAATGAGCAGTTCTTC.

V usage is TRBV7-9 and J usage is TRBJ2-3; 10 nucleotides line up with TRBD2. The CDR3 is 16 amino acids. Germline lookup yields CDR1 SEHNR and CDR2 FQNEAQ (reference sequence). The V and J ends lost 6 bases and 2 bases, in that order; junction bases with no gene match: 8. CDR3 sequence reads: CASSEIAGGNTDTQYF. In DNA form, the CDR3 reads TGTGCCAGCAGTGAGATAGCGGGGGGAAACACAGATACGCAGTATTTT.

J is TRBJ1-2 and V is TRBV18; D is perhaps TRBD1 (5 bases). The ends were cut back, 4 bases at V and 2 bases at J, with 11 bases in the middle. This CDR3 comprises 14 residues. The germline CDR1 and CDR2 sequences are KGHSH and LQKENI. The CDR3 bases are TGTGCCAGCTCACTCCAGACAGCCAACTATGGCTACACCTTC. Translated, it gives CASSLQTANYGYTF.

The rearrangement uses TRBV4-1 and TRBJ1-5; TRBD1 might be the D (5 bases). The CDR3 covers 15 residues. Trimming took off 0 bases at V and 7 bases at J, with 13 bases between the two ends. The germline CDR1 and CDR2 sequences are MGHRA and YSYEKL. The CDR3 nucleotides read TGCGCCAGCAGCCAAGATTGGTCAGGGCAGCAGCCCCAGCATTTT. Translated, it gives CASSQDWSGQQPQHF.

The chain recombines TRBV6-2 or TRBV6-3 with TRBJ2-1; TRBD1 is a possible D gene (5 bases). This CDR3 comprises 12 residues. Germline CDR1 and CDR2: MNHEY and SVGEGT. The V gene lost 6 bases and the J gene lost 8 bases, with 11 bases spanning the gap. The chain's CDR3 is CASSPPRDEQFF. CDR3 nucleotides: TGTGCCAGCAGCCCCCCCAGGGATGAGCAGTTCTTC.

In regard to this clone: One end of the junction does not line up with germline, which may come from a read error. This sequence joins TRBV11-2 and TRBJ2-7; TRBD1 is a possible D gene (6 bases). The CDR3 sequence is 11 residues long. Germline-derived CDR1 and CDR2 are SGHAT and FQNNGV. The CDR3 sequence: CASSLGQPQYF. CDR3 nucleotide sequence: TGTGCCAGCAGTTTAGGACAGCCCCAGTACTTC.

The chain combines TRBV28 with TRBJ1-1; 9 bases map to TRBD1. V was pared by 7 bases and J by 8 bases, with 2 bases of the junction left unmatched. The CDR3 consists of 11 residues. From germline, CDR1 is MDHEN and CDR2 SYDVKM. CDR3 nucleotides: TGTGCCAGCATAGACAGGGGGGAAGCTTTCTTT. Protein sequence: CASIDRGEAFF.

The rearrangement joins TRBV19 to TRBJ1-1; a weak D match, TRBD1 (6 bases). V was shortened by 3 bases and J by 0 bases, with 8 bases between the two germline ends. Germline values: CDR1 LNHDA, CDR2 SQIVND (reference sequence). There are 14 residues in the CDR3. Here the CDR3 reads CASSIGQLNTEAFF. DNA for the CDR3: TGTGCCAGTAGTATCGGACAGTTGAACACTGAAGCTTTCTTT.

The CDR3 loop reads CASSETQVGGTFF. CDR3 coding DNA: TGTGCCAGCAGTGAAACCCAAGTAGGAGGGACTTTCTTT. The V and J genes are TRBV6-1 and TRBJ1-1; no reliable D call. This CDR3 has 13 residues. With 2 bases removed from V and 12 bases from J, the gap between germline ends came to 16 bases. Germline CDR1 reads MNHNS; CDR2 reads SASEGT.

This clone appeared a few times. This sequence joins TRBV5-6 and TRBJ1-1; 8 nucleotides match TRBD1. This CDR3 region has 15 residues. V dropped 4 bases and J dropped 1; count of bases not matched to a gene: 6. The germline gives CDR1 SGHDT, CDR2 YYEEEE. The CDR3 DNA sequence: TGTGCCAGCAGCCGGCAGGGGGCGGCGAACACTGAAGCTTTCTTT. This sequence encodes CASSRQGAANTEAFF.

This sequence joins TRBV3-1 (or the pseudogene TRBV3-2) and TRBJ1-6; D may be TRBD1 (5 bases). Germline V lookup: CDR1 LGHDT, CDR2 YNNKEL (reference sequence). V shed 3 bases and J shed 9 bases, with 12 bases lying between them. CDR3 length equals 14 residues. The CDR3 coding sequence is TGTGCCAGCAGCCACTCAGGGCGTCCTTCACCCCTCCACTTT. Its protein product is CASSHSGRPSPLHF.

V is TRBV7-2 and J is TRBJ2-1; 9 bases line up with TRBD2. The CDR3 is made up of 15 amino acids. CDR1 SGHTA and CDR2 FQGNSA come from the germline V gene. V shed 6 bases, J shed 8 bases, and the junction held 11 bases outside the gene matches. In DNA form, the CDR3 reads TGTGCCAGCAGAATATCGGGCGGGAGGGGGGATGAGCAGTTCTTC. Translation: CASRISGGRGDEQFF.

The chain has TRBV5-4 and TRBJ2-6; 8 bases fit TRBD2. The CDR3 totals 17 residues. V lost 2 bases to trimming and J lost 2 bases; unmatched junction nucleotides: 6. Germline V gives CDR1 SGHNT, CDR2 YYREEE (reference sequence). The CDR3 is CASSFGGRRAGANVLTF. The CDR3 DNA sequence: TGTGCCAGCAGCTTTGGCGGGAGGAGGGCTGGGGCCAACGTCCTGACTTTC.

This CDR3 is CSGGTGNEKLFF. CDR3 nucleotides: TGCAGCGGGGGGACAGGCAATGAAAAACTGTTTTTT. The V and J genes are TRBV29-1 and TRBJ1-4; 8 bases fit TRBD1. CDR1 SQVTM and CDR2 ANQGSEA come from the germline V gene. V shed 7 bases and J 5 bases; nucleotides not matched to a gene: 3. CDR3 size: 12 residues.

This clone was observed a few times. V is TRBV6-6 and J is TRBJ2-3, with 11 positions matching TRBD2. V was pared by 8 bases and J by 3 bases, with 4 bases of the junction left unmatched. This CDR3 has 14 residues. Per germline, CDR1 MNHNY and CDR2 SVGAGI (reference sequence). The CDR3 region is CASSSGGLTDTQYF. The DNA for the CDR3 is TGTGCCAGCTCTAGCGGGGGGCTAACAGATACGCAGTATTTT.

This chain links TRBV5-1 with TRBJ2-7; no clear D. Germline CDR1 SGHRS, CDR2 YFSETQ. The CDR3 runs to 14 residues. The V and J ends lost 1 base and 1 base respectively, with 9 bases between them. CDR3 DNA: TGCGCCAGCAGCTTGACCTTGACATCCTACGAGCAGTACTTC. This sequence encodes CASSLTLTSYEQYF. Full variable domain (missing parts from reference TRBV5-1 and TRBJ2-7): KAGVTQTPRYLIKTRGQQVTLSCSPISGHRSVSWYQQTPGQGLQFLFEYFSETQRNKGNFPGRFSGRQFSNSRSEMNVSTLELGDSALYLCASSLTLTSYEQYFGPGTRLTVT.

For the CDR3, the DNA is TGTGCCAGCAGCCCAGCGGGGGGGCGGGTTGAGCAGTTCTTC. Translated: CASSPAGGRVEQFF. J is TRBJ2-1 and V is TRBV5-4, with TRBD2 matching 10 bases. The V and J ends lost 4 bases and 9 bases, in that order; junction bases with no gene match: 7. The CDR3 length is 14 residues. Germline assignment: CDR1 SGHNT and CDR2 YYREEE (reference sequence).

The CDR3 loop reads CAITLDRGHGYTF. In DNA form, the CDR3 reads TGTGCCATCACCCTGGACAGGGGGCATGGCTACACCTTC. The V and J genes are TRBV10-3 and TRBJ1-2; 11 bases map to TRBD1. This CDR3 is 13 amino acids long. J gave up 6 bases and V 7 bases, and 4 bases lay outside the gene matches. Germline V CDR1 and CDR2: ENHRY, SYGVKD.

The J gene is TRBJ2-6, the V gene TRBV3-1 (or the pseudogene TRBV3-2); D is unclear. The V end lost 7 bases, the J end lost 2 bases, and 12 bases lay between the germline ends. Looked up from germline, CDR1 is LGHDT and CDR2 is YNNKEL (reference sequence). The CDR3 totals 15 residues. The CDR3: CASNPGQPGANVLTF. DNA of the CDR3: TGTGCCAGCAACCCTGGGCAGCCTGGGGCCAACGTCCTGACTTTC.

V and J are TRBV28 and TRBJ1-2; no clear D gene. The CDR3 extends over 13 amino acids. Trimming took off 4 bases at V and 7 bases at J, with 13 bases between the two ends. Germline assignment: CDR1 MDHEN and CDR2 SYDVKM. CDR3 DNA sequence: TGTGCCAGCAGTTCACAGAAGGCTGGTGGCTACACCTTC. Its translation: CASSSQKAGGYTF.

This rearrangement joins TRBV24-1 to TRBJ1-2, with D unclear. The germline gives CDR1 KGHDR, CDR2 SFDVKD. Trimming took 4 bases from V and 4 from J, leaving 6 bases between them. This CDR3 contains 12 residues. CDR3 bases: TGTGCCACCAGTGACTCGTCCTATGGCTACACCTTC. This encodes CATSDSSYGYTF.

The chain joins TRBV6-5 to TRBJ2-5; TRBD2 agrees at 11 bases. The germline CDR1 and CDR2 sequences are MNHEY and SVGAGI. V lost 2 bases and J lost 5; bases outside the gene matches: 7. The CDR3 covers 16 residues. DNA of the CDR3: TGTGCCAGCAGTTACCCTAGCGGGGGGCCTGGGGAGACCCAGTACTTC. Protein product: CASSYPSGGPGETQYF.

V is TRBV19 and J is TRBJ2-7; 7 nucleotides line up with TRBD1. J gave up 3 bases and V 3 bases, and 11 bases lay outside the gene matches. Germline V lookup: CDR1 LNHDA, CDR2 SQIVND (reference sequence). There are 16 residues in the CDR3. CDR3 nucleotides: TGTGCCAGTAGTATCAAAGGGGGCCTAAGAGGCTACGAGCAGTACTTC. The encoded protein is CASSIKGGLRGYEQYF. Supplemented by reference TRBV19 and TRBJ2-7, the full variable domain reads DGGITQSPKYLFRKEGQNVTLSCEQNLNHDAMYWYRQDPGQGLRLIYYSQIVNDFQKGDIAEGYSVSREKKESFPLTVTSAQKNPTAFYLCASSIKGGLRGYEQYFGPGTRLTVT.